The rows below give T cell receptor beta chains drawn from one sample of a study of TIL therapy for anti-PD-1-resistant metastatic lung cancer. Profiling relied on immunoSEQ multiplex PCR, and the TCRdb table lists in-frame clones only, not all of them. The profile shows 13,000 or so clones, less than 70% of them singletons. The starting material was tumor tissue, obtained at baseline. Receptors were obtained from a woman between 25 and 85 years old with non-small cell lung cancer. The CDR3 runs from the conserved cysteine through the conserved F or W. D genes are given only for firm matches. Some rows mark clone size as missing; the rest say once, few, many or name a class of expanded clone.

TRBJ2-1 | TRBD2 | - | TRBV5-1 | TGCGCCAGCAGCCCGGGCGGGGGGAGCTCCTACAATGAGCAGTTCTTC | CASSPGGGSSYNEQFF
TRBJ2-7 | TRBD2 | - | TRBV28 | TGTGCCAGCAGGGGTCTAGCGGGCCTGGGGGAGCAGTACTTC | CASRGLAGLGEQYF
TRBJ2-1 | - | - | TRBV7-3 | TGTGCCAGCAGCACAGGAGGGGGACCCTTTTACAATGAGCAGTTCTTC | CASSTGGGPFYNEQFF
TRBJ1-6 | - | medium-sized | TRBV2 | TGTGCCAGCAGAACCGGACAGAGCTCCTATAATTCACCCCTCCACTTT | CASRTGQSSYNSPLHF
TRBJ2-5 | - | few | TRBV6-1 | TGTGCCAGCAGCCAGGGACAGCGGGGGGAGACCCAGTACTTC | CASSQGQRGETQYF
TRBJ1-6 | - | - | TRBV7-8 | TGTGCCAGCAGCTTACCCCCTGGGACACTGTATAATTCACCCCTCCACTTT | CASSLPPGTLYNSPLHF
TRBJ1-2 | - | - | TRBV27 | TGTGCCAGCAGTTTACCAGGGCATGGCTACACCTTC | CASSLPGHGYTF
TRBJ2-2 | TRBD2 | few | TRBV19 | TGTGCCAGTAGTTCAGGACTAGCGGGATACACCGGGGAGCTGTTTTTT | CASSSGLAGYTGELFF
TRBJ2-1 | TRBD2 | - | TRBV25-1 | TGTGCCAGCAGTAAACCGGGACTAGGATCCGGTGAGCAGTTCTTC | CASSKPGLGSGEQFF
TRBJ1-6 | - | once | TRBV21-1 | TGTGCCAGCAGCAAATCGGACAGGGGGAGCTCCTATAATTCACCCCTCCACTTT | CASSKSDRGSSYNSPLHF
TRBJ1-1 | TRBD1 | few | TRBV28 | TGTGCCAGCAGTTTATTAAATCAGGGGGCGCGAGGCACTGAAGCTTTCTTT | CASSLLNQGARGTEAFF
TRBJ1-5 | - | medium-sized | TRBV4-2 | TGTGCCAGCAGCCAAGCAGGGACAAATCAGCCCCAGCATTTT | CASSQAGTNQPQHF
TRBJ1-6 | - | - | TRBV5-4 | TGTGCCAGCAGCCTCCGAGGCGCAGGGGTGAGATCACCCCTCCACTTT | CASSLRGAGVRSPLHF
TRBJ1-5 | - | - | TRBV6-6 | TGTGCCAGCAGCCAGGCCGATGCCGATCGGCCCCAGCATTTT | CASSQADADRPQHF
TRBJ1-2 | - | - | TRBV30 | TGTGCCTGGAGACAGGGTACCTATGGCTACACCTTC | CAWRQGTYGYTF
TRBJ1-3 | - | - | TRBV5-1 | TGCGCCAGCAGCTTGAACAGTTTCTCTGGAAACACCATATATTTT | CASSLNSFSGNTIYF
TRBJ2-3 | TRBD2 | - | TRBV29-1 | TGCAGCGTTGAAGTCGGGACTAGCTTCACAGATACGCAGTATTTT | CSVEVGTSFTDTQYF
TRBJ1-2 | TRBD1 | - | TRBV11-2 | TGTGCCAGCAGCTTCGGGACAGGGTTGTTCGGCGGCTACACCTTC | CASSFGTGLFGGYTF
TRBJ2-1 | TRBD2 | - | TRBV29-1 | TGCAGCGTTGAAGATCGACTAGCGGGAGACAATGAGCAGTTCTTC | CSVEDRLAGDNEQFF
TRBJ2-1 | - | - | TRBV6-5 | TGTGCCAGCAGTGCCACTAGAGCTGAGCAGTTCTTC | CASSATRAEQFF
TRBJ2-5 | - | - | TRBV5-4 | TGTGCCAGCAGCTTGACAGGGGCGGGACGCCAAGAGACCCAGTACTTC | CASSLTGAGRQETQYF
TRBJ2-5 | - | once | TRBV2 | TGTGCCAGCACCAAGACGGAAGGTCAAGAGACCCAGTACTTC | CASTKTEGQETQYF
TRBJ1-3 | - | - | TRBV11-2 | TGTGCCAGCAGCTTGCAGGGTCCTAATGTAAACACCATATATTTT | CASSLQGPNVNTIYF
TRBJ1-1 | - | - | TRBV6-4 | TGTGCCAGCAGGCGGCACCTGAACACTGAAGCTTTCTTT | CASRRHLNTEAFF
TRBJ1-5 | - | few | TRBV6-1 | TGTGCCACCAGGGCCCTGGATCAGCCCCAGCATTTT | CATRALDQPQHF
TRBJ1-2 | TRBD1 | - | TRBV29-1 | TGCAGCGTTGATAGTAGGGGACAGACACACTATGGCTACACCTTC | CSVDSRGQTHYGYTF
TRBJ1-2 | - | once | TRBV7-2 | TGTGCCAGCAGCTTAGGTCTTCCCCTCCAGGGTCCTGGCTACACCTTC | CASSLGLPLQGPGYTF
TRBJ1-1 | - | - | TRBV10-3 | TGTGCCATCAGTGAGTCCAGGGGCTTTGATACTGAAGCTTTCTTT | CAISESRGFDTEAFF
TRBJ1-4 | TRBD1 | - | TRBV29-1 | TGCAGCGCCCAGGGGGCCACTAATGAAAAACTGTTTTTT | CSAQGATNEKLFF
TRBJ2-7 | TRBD2 | few | TRBV6-5 | TGTGCCAGCAGTTACTCTCAGCGGGGAACCCAGTACTTC | CASSYSQRGTQYF
TRBJ2-7 | TRBD1 | - | TRBV5-1 | TGCGCCAGCAGCTTGGAGGGACAGATCTACGAGCAGTACTTC | CASSLEGQIYEQYF
TRBJ1-2 | - | - | TRBV10-3 | TGTGCCATCAGTGAGGTCCGGGACGACAACTATGGCTACACCTTC | CAISEVRDDNYGYTF
TRBJ1-6 | - | - | TRBV6-1 | TGTGCCAGCAAAATCACAGGGAAAGGGTCACCCCTCCACTTT | CASKITGKGSPLHF
TRBJ2-1 | TRBD1 | - | TRBV28 | TGTGCCAGCAGTTTGGGGACAGCGTTATTTAGCTCCTACAATGAGCAGTTCTTC | CASSLGTALFSSYNEQFF
TRBJ1-1 | - | medium-sized | TRBV7-9 | TGTGCCAGCAGCGCATCGAGGGGCACTGAAGCTTTCTTT | CASSASRGTEAFF